The entry that follows covers one T cell receptor (beta chain) sequence. In the study's own analysis: Reference gene primer amplification gave estimated nucleated cell counts. The repertoire was sequenced with immunoSEQ multiplex PCR; TCRdb's copy has only in-frame clones and lacks some. That table supplies the V and J calls and clone size; D and trimming were determined from the DNA. The sample consists of 450,000 to 500,000 clones, about nine tenths of them appearing once. The entry originates in a study of blood T cell repertoires in COVID-19. Study as a whole: Italy, Spain and the United States were the sources of the convalescent and acute COVID-19 samples.

Germline V lookup: CDR1 SGHVS, CDR2 FQNEAQ. The CDR3 spans 21 residues. The V gene end was trimmed by 4 bases and the J gene end by 0 bases; junction bases not matched to a gene: 18. Living in about 25 US areas, the participants were between 18 and 89 years of age. Grouping used clinical history reported by participants in a survey and questionnaire. The chain is built from TRBV7-8 and TRBJ2-5; 12 nucleotides line up with TRBD2. The sequencing sample was made of PBMCs or T cells enriched from blood (not recorded which). This TCR came from a woman aged 18-35 years who had recovered from COVID-19. CDR3 sequence reads: CASSSPSLGWLAGGYQETQYF. The CDR3 DNA sequence: TGTGCCAGCAGCTCCCCCTCCTTAGGGTGGCTAGCGGGAGGGTACCAAGAGACCCAGTACTTC.